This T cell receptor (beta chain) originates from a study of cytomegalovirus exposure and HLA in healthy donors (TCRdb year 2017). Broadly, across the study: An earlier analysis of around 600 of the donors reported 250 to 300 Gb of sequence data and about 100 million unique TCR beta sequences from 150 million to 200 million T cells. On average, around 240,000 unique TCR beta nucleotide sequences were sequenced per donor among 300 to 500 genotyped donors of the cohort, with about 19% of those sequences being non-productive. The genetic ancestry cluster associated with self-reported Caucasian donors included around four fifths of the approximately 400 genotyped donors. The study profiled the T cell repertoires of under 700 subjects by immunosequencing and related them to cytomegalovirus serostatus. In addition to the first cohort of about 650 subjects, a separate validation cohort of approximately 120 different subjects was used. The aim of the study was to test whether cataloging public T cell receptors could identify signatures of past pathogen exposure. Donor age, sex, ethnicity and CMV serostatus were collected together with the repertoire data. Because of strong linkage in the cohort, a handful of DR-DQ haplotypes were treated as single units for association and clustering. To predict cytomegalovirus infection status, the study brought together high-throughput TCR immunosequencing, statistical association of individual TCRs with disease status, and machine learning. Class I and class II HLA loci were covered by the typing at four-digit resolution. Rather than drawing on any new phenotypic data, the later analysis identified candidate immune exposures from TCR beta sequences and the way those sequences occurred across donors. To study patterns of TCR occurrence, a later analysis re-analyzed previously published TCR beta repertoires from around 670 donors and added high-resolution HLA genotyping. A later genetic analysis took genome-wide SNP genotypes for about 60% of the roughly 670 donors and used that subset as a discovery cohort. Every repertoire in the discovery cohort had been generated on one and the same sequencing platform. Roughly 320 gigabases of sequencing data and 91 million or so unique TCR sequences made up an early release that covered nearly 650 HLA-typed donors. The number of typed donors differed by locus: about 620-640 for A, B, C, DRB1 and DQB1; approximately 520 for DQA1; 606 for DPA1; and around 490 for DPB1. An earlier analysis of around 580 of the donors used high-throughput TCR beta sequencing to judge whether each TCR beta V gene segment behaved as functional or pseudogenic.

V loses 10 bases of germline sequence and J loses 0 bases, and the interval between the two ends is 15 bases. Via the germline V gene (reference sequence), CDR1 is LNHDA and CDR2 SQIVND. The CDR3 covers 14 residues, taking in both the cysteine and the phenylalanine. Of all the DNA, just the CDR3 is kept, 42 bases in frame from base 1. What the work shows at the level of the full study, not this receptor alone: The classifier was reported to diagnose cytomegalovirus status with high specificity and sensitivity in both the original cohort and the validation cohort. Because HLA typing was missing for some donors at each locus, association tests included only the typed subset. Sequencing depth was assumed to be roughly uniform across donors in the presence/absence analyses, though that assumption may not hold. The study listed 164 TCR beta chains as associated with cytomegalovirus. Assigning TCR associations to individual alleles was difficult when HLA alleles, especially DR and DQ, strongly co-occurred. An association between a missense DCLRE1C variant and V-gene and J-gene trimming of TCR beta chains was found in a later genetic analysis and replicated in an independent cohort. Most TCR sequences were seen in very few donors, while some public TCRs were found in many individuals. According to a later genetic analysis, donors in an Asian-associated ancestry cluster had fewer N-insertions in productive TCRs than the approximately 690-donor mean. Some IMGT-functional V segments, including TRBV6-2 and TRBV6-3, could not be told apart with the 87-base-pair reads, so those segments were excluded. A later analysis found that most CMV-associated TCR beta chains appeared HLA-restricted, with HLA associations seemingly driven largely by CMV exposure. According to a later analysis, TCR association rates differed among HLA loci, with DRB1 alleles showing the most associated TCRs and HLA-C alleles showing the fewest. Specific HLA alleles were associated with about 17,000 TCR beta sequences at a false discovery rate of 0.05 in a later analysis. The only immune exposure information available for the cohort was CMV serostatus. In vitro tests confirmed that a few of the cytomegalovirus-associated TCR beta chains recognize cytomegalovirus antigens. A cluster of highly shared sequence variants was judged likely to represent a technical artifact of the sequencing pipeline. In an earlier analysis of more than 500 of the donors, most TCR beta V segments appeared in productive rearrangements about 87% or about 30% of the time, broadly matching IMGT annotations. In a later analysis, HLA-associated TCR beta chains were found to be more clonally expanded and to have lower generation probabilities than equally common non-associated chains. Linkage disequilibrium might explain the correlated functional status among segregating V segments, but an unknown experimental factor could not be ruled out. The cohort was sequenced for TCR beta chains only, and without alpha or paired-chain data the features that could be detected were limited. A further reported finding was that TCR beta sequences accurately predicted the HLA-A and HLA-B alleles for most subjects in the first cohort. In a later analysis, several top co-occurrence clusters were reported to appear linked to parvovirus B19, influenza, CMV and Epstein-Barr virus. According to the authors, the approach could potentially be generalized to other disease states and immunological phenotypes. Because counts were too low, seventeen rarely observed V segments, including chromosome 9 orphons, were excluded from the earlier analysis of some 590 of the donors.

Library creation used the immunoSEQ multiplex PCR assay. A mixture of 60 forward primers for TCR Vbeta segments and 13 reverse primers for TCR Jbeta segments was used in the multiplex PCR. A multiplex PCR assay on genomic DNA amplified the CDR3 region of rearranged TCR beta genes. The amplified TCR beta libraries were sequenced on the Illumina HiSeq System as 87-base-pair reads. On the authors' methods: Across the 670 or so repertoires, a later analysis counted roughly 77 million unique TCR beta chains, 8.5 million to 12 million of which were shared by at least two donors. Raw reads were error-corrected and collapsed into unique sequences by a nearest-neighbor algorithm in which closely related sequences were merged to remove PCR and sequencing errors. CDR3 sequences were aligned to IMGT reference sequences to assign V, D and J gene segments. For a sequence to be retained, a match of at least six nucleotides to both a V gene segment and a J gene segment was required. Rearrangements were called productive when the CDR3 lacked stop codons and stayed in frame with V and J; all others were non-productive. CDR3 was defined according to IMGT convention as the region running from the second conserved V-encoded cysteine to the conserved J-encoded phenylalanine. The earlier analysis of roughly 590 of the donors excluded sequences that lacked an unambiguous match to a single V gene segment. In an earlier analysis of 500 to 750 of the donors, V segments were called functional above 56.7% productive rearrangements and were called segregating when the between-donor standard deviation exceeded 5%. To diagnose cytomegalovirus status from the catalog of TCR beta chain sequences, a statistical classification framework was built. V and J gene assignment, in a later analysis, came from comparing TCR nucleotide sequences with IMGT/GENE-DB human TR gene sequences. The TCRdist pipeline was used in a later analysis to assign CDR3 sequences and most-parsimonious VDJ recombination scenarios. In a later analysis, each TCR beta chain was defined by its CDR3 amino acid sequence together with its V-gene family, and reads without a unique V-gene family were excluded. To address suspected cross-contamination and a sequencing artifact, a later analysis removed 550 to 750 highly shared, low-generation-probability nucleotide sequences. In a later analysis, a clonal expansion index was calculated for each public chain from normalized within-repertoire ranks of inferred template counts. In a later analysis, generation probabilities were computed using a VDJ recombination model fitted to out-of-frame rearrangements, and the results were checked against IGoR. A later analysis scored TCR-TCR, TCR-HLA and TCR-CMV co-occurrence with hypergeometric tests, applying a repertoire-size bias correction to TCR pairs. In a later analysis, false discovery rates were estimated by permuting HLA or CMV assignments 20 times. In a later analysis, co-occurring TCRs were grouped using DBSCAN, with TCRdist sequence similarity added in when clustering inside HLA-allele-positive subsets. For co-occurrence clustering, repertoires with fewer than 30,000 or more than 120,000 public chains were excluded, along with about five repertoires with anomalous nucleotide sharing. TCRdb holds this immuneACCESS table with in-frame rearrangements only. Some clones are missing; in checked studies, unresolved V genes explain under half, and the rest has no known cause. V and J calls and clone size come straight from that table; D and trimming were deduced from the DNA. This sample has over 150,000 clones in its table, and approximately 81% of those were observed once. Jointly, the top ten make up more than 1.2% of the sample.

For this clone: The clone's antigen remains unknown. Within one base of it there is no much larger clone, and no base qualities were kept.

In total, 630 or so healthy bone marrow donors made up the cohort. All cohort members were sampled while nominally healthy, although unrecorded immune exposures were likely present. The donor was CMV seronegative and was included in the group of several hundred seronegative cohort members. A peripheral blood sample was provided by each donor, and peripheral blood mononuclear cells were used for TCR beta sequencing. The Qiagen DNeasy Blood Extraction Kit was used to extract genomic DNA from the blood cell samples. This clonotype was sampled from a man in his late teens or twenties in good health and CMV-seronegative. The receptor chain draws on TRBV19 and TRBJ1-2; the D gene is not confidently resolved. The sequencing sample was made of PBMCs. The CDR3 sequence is CATAGVSANYGYTF. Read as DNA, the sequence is TGTGCCACCGCGGGCGTCTCGGCTAACTATGGCTACACCTTC.